The clone carrying this TCR beta chain was recorded once. Its antigen remains unknown. This specimen comes from a study of OX40 agonist ivuxolimab in advanced cancers. Whole-study context: Prior checkpoint blockade (anti-PD-1, anti-PD-L1 or anti-CTLA-4) was permitted; 40% had it. Findings and limits, study-wide: Among the lowest levels of clonal expansion were found in partial responders at 0.1-3.0 mg/kg.

This CDR3 has 14 residues. Germline CDR1 and CDR2: MGHRA and YSYEKL. The junction had 4 bases not matched to a gene; V was cut back by 1 base and J by 5 bases. Repertoires were generated with immunoSEQ multiplex PCR, while TCRdb's copy carries only in-frame clones and drops some. Among tens of thousands of clones, approximately 91% were seen once, and the ten largest hold roughly a sixth. Enrollment shut out patients with autoimmune disease history or systemic immunosuppression. The sequence derives from an adult with an advanced solid tumor such as melanoma, head and neck, liver or kidney cancer. The V gene is TRBV4-1, the J gene TRBJ2-5; 7 positions agree with TRBD2. Sequenced here: CD4+ or CD8+ T cells sorted from blood, sampled in a trial of the OX40 agonist ivuxolimab. The CDR3 nucleotides are TGCGCCAGCAGCCAAGCTGGGGGGGAGGAGACCCAGTACTTC. Its translation: CASSQAGGEETQYF.